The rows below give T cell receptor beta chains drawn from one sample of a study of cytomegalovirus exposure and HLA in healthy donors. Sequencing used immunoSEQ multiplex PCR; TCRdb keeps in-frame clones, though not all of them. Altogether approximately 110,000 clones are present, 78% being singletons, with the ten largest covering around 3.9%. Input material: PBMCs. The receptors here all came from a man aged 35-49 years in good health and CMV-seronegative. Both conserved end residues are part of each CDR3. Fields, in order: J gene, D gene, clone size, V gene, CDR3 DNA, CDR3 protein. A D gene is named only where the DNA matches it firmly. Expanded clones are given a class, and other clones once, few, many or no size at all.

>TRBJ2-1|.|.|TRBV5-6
TGTGCCAGCAGCTTGTTAACTCTAGCGTTCAATGAGCAGTTCTTC
CASSLLTLAFNEQFF
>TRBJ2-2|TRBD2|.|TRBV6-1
TGTGCCAGCAGTGAAATGATAGCGGGGGGCGGGGAGCTGTTTTTT
CASSEMIAGGGELFF
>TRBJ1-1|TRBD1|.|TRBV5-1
TGCGCCAGCAGCCCACGACAGGGGGCTTACACTGAAGCTTTCTTT
CASSPRQGAYTEAFF
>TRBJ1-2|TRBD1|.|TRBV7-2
TGTGCCAGCAGCTCATATAAGGGACAGGGTTTTTTGGGTGGCTACACCTTC
CASSSYKGQGFLGGYTF
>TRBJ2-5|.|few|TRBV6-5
TGTGCCAGCAGTATCGGACAGATCCAAGAGACCCAGTACTTC
CASSIGQIQETQYF
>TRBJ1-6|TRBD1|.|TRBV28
TGTGCCAGCAGGGAGAGGACAGGGTGGGGTTCACCCCTCCACTTT
CASRERTGWGSPLHF
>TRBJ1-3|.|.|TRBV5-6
TGTGCCAGCGGCTACAGCGGAGCCTCTGGAAACACCATATATTTT
CASGYSGASGNTIYF
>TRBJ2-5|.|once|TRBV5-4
TGTGCCAGCAGCTTGGCTGAGACCCAGTACTTC
CASSLAETQYF
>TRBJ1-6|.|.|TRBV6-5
TGTGCCAGCAGATTAGGGGGAGTCGATTCACCCCTCCACTTT
CASRLGGVDSPLHF
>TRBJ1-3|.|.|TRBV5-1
TGCGCCAGCAGCTTGGCCGCAGGGGTGAACACCATATATTTT
CASSLAAGVNTIYF
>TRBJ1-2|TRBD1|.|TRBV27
TGTGCCAGCAGTTTAAGCGGGACAGGGAATGGCTACACCTTC
CASSLSGTGNGYTF
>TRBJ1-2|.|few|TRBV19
TGTGCCAGTAGTTACAGGGCCTCGGATGGCTACACCTTC
CASSYRASDGYTF
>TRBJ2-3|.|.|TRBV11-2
TGTGCCAGCAGCGCCCGCCCGCGGCGAACGCAGTATTTT
CASSARPRRTQYF
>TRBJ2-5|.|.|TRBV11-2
TGTGCCAGCAGCTTCGGCTCGGGGGAAACACAAGAGACCCAGTACTTC
CASSFGSGETQETQYF
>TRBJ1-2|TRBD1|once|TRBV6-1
TGTGCCAGCAGTAAGGGACAGGGGACAGGCTACACCTTC
CASSKGQGTGYTF
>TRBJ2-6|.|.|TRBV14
TGTGCCAGCAGCCAAACAAGGAGCTCTGGGGCCAACGGCCTGACTTTC
CASSQTRSSGANGLTF
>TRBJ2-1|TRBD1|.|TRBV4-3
TGCGCCAGCAGCCAAGTTAGGGGGCATGAGCAGTTCTTC
CASSQVRGHEQFF
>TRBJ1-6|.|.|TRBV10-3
TGTGCCGCCCGGGACTACTATAATTCACCCCTCCACTTT
CAARDYYNSPLHF
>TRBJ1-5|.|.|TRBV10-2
TGCGCCAGCGGTTCAGGCGGGCAGCCCCAGCATTTT
CASGSGGQPQHF
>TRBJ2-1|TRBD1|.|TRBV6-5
TGTGCCAGCGGGACGAGGACAGGGGACTACAATGAGCAGTTCTTC
CASGTRTGDYNEQFF
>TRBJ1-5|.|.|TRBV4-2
TGTGCCAGCAGCCAAGAACAGGGCGTTCAGCCCCAGCATTTT
CASSQEQGVQPQHF
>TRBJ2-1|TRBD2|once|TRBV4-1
TGCGCCAGCAGCCTACTACCCCCGGGACCCGGGAGGAATGAGCAGTTCTTC
CASSLLPPGPGRNEQFF
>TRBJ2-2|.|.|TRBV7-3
TGTGCCAGCAGCTTAGACGGGGGGCGGTCCGGGGAGCTGTTTTTT
CASSLDGGRSGELFF
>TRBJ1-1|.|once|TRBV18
TGTGCCAGCTCGCAGGGGTTGGGCACTGAAGCTTTCTTT
CASSQGLGTEAFF
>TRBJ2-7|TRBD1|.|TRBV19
TGTGCCAGTGGGTCCGGGACAGACTCCTACGAGCAGTACTTC
CASGSGTDSYEQYF
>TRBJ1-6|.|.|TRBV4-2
TGTGCCAGCAGCCAGTCCTGGGTGTCGGAGAATTCACCCCTCCACTTT
CASSQSWVSENSPLHF
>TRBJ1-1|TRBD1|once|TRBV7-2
TGTGCCAGCAGCCCCCTAGGGGGCCTGAACACTGAAGCTTTCTTT
CASSPLGGLNTEAFF
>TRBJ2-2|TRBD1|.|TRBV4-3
TGCGCCAGCAGCCAAGTAGTACAGGGGGCAGGCGGGGAGCTGTTTTTT
CASSQVVQGAGGELFF
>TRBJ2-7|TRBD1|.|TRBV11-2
TGTGCCAGCAGCTCCGGGGGGGACAGGGGTTACGAGCAGTACTTC
CASSSGGDRGYEQYF
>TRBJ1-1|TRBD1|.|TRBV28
TGTGCCAGCAGAACCGGGACAGGGGGCACTGAAGCTTTCTTT
CASRTGTGGTEAFF
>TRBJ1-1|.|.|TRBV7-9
TGTGCCAGCAGCTTAAGGGACATCTTGAACACTGAAGCTTTCTTT
CASSLRDILNTEAFF
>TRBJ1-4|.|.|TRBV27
TGTGCCAGCAGTCCCAGGGTCCCAGGGAGGAATGAAAAACTGTTTTTT
CASSPRVPGRNEKLFF
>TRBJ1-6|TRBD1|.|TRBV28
TGTGCCAGCAGCCGTAACCGGGACAGTAATAATTCACCCCTCCACTTT
CASSRNRDSNNSPLHF
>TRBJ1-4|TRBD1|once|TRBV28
TGTGCCAGCAGGCGGCGACAGGGCGGCGAAAAACTGTTTTTT
CASRRRQGGEKLFF
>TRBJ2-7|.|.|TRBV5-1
TGCGCCAGCAGCTTGGATGCATCCGAGACCTACGAGCAGTACTTC
CASSLDASETYEQYF
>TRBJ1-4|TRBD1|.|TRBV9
TGTGCCAGCAGCCCACGCCAGGGGACAGGGGGTGAAAAACTGTTTTTT
CASSPRQGTGGEKLFF
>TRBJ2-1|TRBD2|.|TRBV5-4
TGTACCAGCAGCCGCAAAGCGGGGGAAAGGGATGAGCAGTTCTTC
CTSSRKAGERDEQFF
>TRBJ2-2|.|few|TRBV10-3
TGTGCCTCACGGACTGTTTCGAACACCGGGGAGCTGTTTTTT
CASRTVSNTGELFF
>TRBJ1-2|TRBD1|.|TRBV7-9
TGTGCCAGCAGCTCTTCCGACAGGGGGCATGGCTACACCTTC
CASSSSDRGHGYTF
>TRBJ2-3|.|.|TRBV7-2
TGTGCCAGCAGTTTCAGGAGGGGAGATACGCAGTATTTT
CASSFRRGDTQYF
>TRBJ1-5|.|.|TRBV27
TGTGCCAGCAGTCCACATAGCAATCAGCCCCAGCATTTT
CASSPHSNQPQHF
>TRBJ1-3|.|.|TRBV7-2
TGTGCCAGCAGCTTAGCTCGGGGAGATCAACGCACCATATATTTT
CASSLARGDQRTIYF
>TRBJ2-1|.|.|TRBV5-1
TGCGCCAGCAGCTTGGTTGGAGGGAACAGGGAGCAGTTCTTC
CASSLVGGNREQFF